Shown below are 18 T cell receptor beta chains from a single sample sequenced in a study of cytomegalovirus exposure and HLA in healthy donors. PCR primers comprised 60 Vbeta and 13 Jbeta primers. Generated by immunoSEQ multiplex PCR, the TCRdb table keeps only in-frame clones and is missing some. The table includes 210,000 or so clones, just under 80% detected once. The specimen was PBMCs. Receptor source: a boy aged 10-17 years in good health and CMV-seronegative.

This clone appeared a few times. The chain uses TRBV7-9 and TRBJ1-2; 8 bases agree with TRBD1. With 5 bases clipped from V and 1 base from J, the junction kept 6 bases outside the gene matches. Germline CDR1 SEHNR, CDR2 FQNEAQ (reference sequence). The CDR3 runs 15 residues. The DNA for the CDR3 is TGTGCCAGCAGCACGCGGGACAGGCTTAACTATGGCTACACCTTC. Translation gives CASSTRDRLNYGYTF.

Only one count was recorded for this clone. V and J are TRBV9 and TRBJ1-4; TRBD1 matches 8 bases. V gave up 3 bases and J gave up 6 bases; unmatched junction bases: 10. There are 16 residues in the CDR3. Germline CDR1 SGDLS, CDR2 YYNGEE. CDR3 coding DNA: TGTGCCAGCAGCGCCGGACAGGGTCAATACGATGAAAAACTGTTTTTT. It translates to CASSAGQGQYDEKLFF.

The chain combines TRBV4-1 with TRBJ1-4; 10 nucleotides line up with TRBD1. The CDR3 sequence is 17 residues long. The germline CDR1 and CDR2 sequences are MGHRA and YSYEKL. With V trimmed by 4 bases and J by 8 bases, 13 bases remained unmatched. For the CDR3, the DNA is TGCGCCAGCAGCCGATACCCACCCGGGACAGGGGACGAAAAACTGTTTTTT. Amino acid sequence: CASSRYPPGTGDEKLFF.

The V call is TRBV29-1, the J call TRBJ1-1, with D tentatively TRBD1 (5 bases). The germline V gene encodes CDR1 SQVTM and CDR2 ANQGSEA. Trimming pared 2 bases from V and 2 bases from J, leaving 12 bases between. The CDR3 is 14 residues long. CDR3 nucleotide sequence: TGCAGCGTTGAAATTGGGGCAGTTAACACTGAAGCTTTCTTT. Its translation is CSVEIGAVNTEAFF.

The chain's CDR3 is CASSVLGGNSPLHF. CDR3 bases: TGTGCCAGTAGTGTCCTTGGAGGGAATTCACCCCTCCACTTT. V is TRBV19 and J is TRBJ1-6; D ambiguous. Germline-derived CDR1 and CDR2 are LNHDA and SQIVND (reference sequence). The ends were cut back, 5 bases at V and 7 bases at J, with 12 bases in the middle. This CDR3 comprises 14 residues.

J is TRBJ2-1 and V is TRBV9; 7 bases match TRBD2. CDR1 and CDR2 from the germline V gene are SGDLS and YYNGEE. V gave up 3 bases and J gave up 9 bases; unmatched junction bases: 15. This CDR3 comprises 16 residues. The CDR3 nucleotides read TGTGCCAGCAGCGCTCTACTAGCGTCAGGGAATGGTGAGCAGTTCTTC. The encoded protein is CASSALLASGNGEQFF.

The genes are TRBV2 and TRBJ2-7; 9 bases are a match to TRBD1. Per the germline V gene, CDR1 is SNHLY and CDR2 is FYNNEI. The CDR3 extends over 14 amino acids. V lost 7 bases, J lost 6 bases, and 10 bases stayed unmatched. CDR3 residues: CASKNRGRGLEQYF. For the CDR3, the DNA is TGTGCCAGCAAGAACAGGGGGCGAGGCCTCGAGCAGTACTTC.

This clone appeared a single time. This chain joins TRBV27 and TRBJ2-5; 7 bases are a match to TRBD1. The J segment lost 3 bases and the V segment lost 8 bases, leaving 12 bases of the junction unmatched. The germline gives CDR1 MNHEY, CDR2 SMNVEV (reference sequence). This CDR3 spans 15 amino acids. The DNA for the CDR3 is TGTGCCAGCCCTCCCCCGGGGACAGAGAAAGAGACCCAGTACTTC. Its protein is CASPPPGTEKETQYF.

The chain carries TRBV5-1 and TRBJ2-6; 9 bases agree with TRBD1. The CDR3 runs 18 residues. The V segment lost 1 base and the J segment 0 bases; nucleotides outside the gene matches: 5. In germline, CDR1 is SGHRS, CDR2 YFSETQ. The DNA of the CDR3 is TGCGCCAGCAGCTTGTTTGGGACAGGGCCCTCTGGGGCCAACGTCCTGACTTTC. Its protein is CASSLFGTGPSGANVLTF.

The chain joins TRBV7-9 to TRBJ2-2; possible D gene TRBD1, 6 bases. V lost 7 bases, J lost 3 bases, and 18 bases lay in between. The CDR3 runs to 16 residues. Germline CDR1 is SEHNR and CDR2 is FQNEAQ (reference sequence). The CDR3: CASTLRPDSYTGELFF. As DNA, the CDR3 is TGTGCCAGCACCCTGCGACCGGACAGTTACACCGGGGAGCTGTTTTTT.

The chain recombines TRBV2 with TRBJ2-1; D possibly corresponds to TRBD2 (6 bases). Germline values: CDR1 SNHLY, CDR2 FYNNEI. The length of the CDR3 is 12 residues. With 6 bases removed from V and 9 bases from J, the gap between germline ends came to 12 bases. This chain's CDR3 is CASRIGGVEQFF. DNA of the CDR3: TGTGCCAGCAGGATAGGAGGGGTTGAGCAGTTCTTC.

This chain links TRBV7-9 with TRBJ1-2; 7 bases are shared with TRBD1. From germline, CDR1 is SEHNR and CDR2 FQNEAQ (reference sequence). The V gene end was trimmed by 1 base and the J gene end by 6 bases; junction bases not matched to a gene: 5. The CDR3 extends over 14 amino acids. The DNA of the CDR3 is TGTGCCAGCAGCTTAGAAGGGGGCTACAATGGCTACACCTTC. The encoded protein is CASSLEGGYNGYTF.

The J gene is TRBJ1-2, the V gene TRBV2; D possibly corresponds to TRBD1 (5 bases). Trimming shortened V by 3 bases and J by 3 bases, and 17 bases separated the two germline ends. This CDR3 is 16 amino acids long. CDR1 and CDR2 (germline): SNHLY, FYNNEI. The CDR3 DNA reads TGTGCCAGCAGTGACGTGGCAGACTGGGGGGACTATGGCTACACCTTC. It specifies CASSDVADWGDYGYTF.

In this sample, this clone turned up a few times. This chain connects TRBV6-5 to TRBJ1-2, with D tentatively TRBD1 (5 bases). The V and J ends lost 8 bases and 6 bases respectively, with 16 bases between them. This CDR3 has 13 residues. Germline values: CDR1 MNHEY, CDR2 SVGAGI. The chain's CDR3 is CASQFPGGDGYTF. The CDR3 DNA sequence: TGTGCCAGCCAGTTCCCCGGAGGGGATGGCTACACCTTC.

The CDR3 DNA follows: TGCAGCGTCCAGAGGGGACAGGGTTCAGATACGCAGTATTTT. Amino acid sequence: CSVQRGQGSDTQYF. The chain combines TRBV29-1 with TRBJ2-3; 9 nucleotides line up with TRBD1. Losses at the gene ends were 6 bases for V and 4 bases for J; bases not matched to a gene: 8. Germline-derived CDR1 and CDR2 are SQVTM and ANQGSEA. The CDR3 length is 14 residues.

The rearrangement links TRBV5-1 to TRBJ2-5, with D perhaps matching TRBD1 (6 bases). The CDR3 is 15 amino acids. The V and J ends lost 5 bases and 2 bases respectively, with 16 bases between them. Germline CDR1 reads SGHRS; CDR2 reads YFSETQ. The CDR3: CASSLRTDIQETQYF. In DNA form, the CDR3 reads TGCGCCAGCAGTTTAAGGACAGATATTCAAGAGACCCAGTACTTC.

The chain joins TRBV6-6 to TRBJ1-5, with TRBD1 identical over 8 bases. This CDR3 is built from 16 residues. CDR1 is MNHNY, CDR2 SVGAGI, per germline (reference sequence). V lost 6 bases to trimming and J lost 4 bases; unmatched junction nucleotides: 11. The CDR3 nucleotides read TGTGCCAGCAGACAGACCCAGGGGGCTGGTAATCAGCCCCAGCATTTT. It translates to CASRQTQGAGNQPQHF.

The genes are TRBV19 and TRBJ2-7, with a tentative D call TRBD1 (7 bases). Deletions cut 1 base from V and 4 bases from J, with 11 bases between. CDR1 is LNHDA, CDR2 SQIVND, per germline (reference sequence). The CDR3 covers 14 residues. This CDR3 reads CASSIGQGLYEQYF. CDR3 nucleotide sequence: TGTGCCAGTAGTATAGGACAGGGACTTTACGAGCAGTACTTC.